This T cell receptor beta chain was identified during a study of T-cell reconstitution after alpha-beta-depleted transplantation in children. Per the germline V gene, CDR1 is SGHVS and CDR2 is FNYEAQ. The CDR3 has 16 residues. The V segment lost 5 bases and the J segment 4 bases; nucleotides outside the gene matches: 9. Study-level results: Surviving recipient T cells and thymic progenitors produced the high day-60 TCRbeta diversity seen in some patients. Expanded graft clones, several hundred of them, were reportedly the source of alpha-beta T cells about two months after transplant.

At least ten counts were recorded for this clonotype. Its antigen is unknown. Preparation of the TCRbeta library used unique molecular identifiers. TCRdb analysed the PCR reads with MiXCR anew, one entry per CDR3 protein. The data hold hundreds of thousands of distinct CDR3 sequences, with 7.5% to 9.5% observed a single time. The chain is built from TRBV7-6 and TRBJ2-1; 9 nucleotides line up with TRBD2. This sequence was found in a male patient under 10 years old who had a stem cell transplant for acute myeloid leukemia, so the T cells may come from the graft donor. Here the sequenced sample was PBMCs, mostly from graft donor cells, taken 360 days after TCRalphabeta/CD19-depleted stem cell transplant. CDR3 region: CASSRSGGSTYNEQFF. For the CDR3, the DNA is TGTGCCAGCAGCCGAAGCGGGGGGTCAACTTACAATGAGCAGTTCTTC.